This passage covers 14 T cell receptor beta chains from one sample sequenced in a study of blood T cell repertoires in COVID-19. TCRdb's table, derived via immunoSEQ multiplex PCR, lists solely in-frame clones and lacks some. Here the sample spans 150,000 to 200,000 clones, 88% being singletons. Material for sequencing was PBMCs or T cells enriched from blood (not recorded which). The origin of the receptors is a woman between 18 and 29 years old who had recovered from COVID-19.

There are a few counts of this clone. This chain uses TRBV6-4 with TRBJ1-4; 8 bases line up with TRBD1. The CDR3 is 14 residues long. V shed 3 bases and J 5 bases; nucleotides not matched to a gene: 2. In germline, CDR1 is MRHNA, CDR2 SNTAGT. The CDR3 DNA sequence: TGTGCCAGCAGTGAGACAGGGGAAAATGAAAAACTGTTTTTT. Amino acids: CASSETGENEKLFF.

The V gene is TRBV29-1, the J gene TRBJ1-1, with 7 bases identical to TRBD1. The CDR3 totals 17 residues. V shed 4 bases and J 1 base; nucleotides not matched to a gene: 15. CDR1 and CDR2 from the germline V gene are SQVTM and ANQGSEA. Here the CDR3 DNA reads TGCAGCGTTGCGAGGTGGGCAACAGGGGCGGGGAACACTGAAGCTTTCTTT. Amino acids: CSVARWATGAGNTEAFF. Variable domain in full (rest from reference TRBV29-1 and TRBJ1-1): SAVISQKPSRDICQRGTSLTIQCQVDSQVTMMFWYRQQPGQSLTLIATANQGSEATYESGFVIDKFPISRPNLTFSTLTVSNMSPEDSSIYLCSVARWATGAGNTEAFFGQGTRLTVV.

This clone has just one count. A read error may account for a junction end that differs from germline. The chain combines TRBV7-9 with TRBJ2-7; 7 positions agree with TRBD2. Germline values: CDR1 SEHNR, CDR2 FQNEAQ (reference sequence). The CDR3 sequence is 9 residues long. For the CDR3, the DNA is TGTGCCAGCAGCGCGTCGGGGGGCTTC. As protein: CASSASGGF. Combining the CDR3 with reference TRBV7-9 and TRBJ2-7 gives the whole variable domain DTGVSQNPRHKITKRGQNVTFRCDPISEHNRLYWYRQTLGQGPEFLTYFQNEAQLEKSRLLSDRFSAERPKGSFSTLEIQRTEQGDSAMYLCASSASGGFGPGTRLTVT.

The CDR3 sequence: CASSGSSGSSYNEQFF. In DNA, the CDR3 is TGTGCCAGCAGTGGCTCTAGCGGGAGCTCCTACAATGAGCAGTTCTTC. The rearrangement links TRBV28 to TRBJ2-1; 10 bases line up with TRBD2. Germline values: CDR1 MDHEN, CDR2 SYDVKM. The CDR3 spans 16 residues. J gave up 0 bases and V 5 bases, and 4 bases lay outside the gene matches. Full variable domain (outside the CDR3, taken from reference TRBV28 and TRBJ2-1): DVKVTQSSRYLVKRTGEKVFLECVQDMDHENMFWYRQDPGLGLRLIYFSYDVKMKEKGDIPEGYSVSREKKERFSLILESASTNQTSMYLCASSGSSGSSYNEQFFGPGTRLTVL.

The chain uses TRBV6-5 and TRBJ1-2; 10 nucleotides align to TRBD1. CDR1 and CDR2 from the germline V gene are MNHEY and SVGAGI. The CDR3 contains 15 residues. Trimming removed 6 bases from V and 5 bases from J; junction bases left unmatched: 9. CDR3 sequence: CASRRLPGQGYGYTF. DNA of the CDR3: TGTGCCAGCAGACGCCTCCCGGGACAGGGGTATGGCTACACCTTC.

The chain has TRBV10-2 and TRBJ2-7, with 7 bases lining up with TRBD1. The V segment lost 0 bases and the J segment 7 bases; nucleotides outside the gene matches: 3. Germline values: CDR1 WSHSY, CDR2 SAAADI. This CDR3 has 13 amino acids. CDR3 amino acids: CASSESKQGEQYF. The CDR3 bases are TGCGCCAGCAGTGAGTCGAAACAGGGGGAGCAGTACTTC.

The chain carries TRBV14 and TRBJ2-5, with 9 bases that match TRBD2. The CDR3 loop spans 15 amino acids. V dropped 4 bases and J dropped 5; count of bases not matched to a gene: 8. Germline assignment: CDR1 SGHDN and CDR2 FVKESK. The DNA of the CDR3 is TGTGCCAGCAGCCTACTAGCGGGCGATCCTGAGACCCAGTACTTC. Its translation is CASSLLAGDPETQYF.

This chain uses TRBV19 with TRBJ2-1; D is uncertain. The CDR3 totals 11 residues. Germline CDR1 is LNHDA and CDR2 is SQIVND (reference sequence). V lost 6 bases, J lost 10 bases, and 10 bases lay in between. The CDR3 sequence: CASSHRYEQFF. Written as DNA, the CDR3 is TGTGCCAGTAGCCACCGGTACGAGCAGTTCTTC.

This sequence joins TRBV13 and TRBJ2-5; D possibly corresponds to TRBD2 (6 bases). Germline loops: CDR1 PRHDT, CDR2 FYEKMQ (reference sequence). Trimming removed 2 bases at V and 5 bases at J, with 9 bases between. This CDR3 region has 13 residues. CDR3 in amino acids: CASSLIGGETQYF. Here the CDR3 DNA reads TGTGCCAGCAGCTTAATTGGAGGGGAGACCCAGTACTTC.

CDR3 coding DNA: TGTGCCAGCAGTCCGACTAGCGGGAGGGTTGTAGATACGCAGTATTTT. This encodes CASSPTSGRVVDTQYF. This rearrangement joins TRBV27 to TRBJ2-3; 14 bases match TRBD2. The CDR3 is made up of 16 amino acids. V shed 5 bases, J shed 5 bases, and the junction held 6 bases outside the gene matches. Germline CDR1 reads MNHEY; CDR2 reads SMNVEV (reference sequence).

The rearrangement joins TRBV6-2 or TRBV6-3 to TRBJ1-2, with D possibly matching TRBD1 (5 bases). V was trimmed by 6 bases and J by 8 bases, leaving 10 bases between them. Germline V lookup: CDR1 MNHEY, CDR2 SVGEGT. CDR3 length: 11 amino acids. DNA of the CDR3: TGTGCCAGCAGCTGGGGCGACGGCTACACCTTC. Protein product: CASSWGDGYTF.

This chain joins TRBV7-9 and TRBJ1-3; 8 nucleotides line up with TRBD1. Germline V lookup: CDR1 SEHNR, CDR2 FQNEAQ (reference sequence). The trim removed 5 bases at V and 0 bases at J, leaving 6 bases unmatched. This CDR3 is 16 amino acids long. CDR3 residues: CASSPMGQASGNTIYF. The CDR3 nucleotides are TGTGCCAGCAGCCCTATGGGACAGGCCTCTGGAAACACCATATATTTT.

The CDR3 coding sequence is TGCAGCTCTCGACAGGGGACAAACACTGAAGCTTTCTTT. Its translation: CSSRQGTNTEAFF. The chain carries TRBV29-1 and TRBJ1-1; TRBD1 matches 8 bases. Trimming cost V 8 bases and J 2 bases; bases outside gene matches: 7. There are 13 residues in the CDR3. Germline V lookup: CDR1 SQVTM, CDR2 ANQGSEA.

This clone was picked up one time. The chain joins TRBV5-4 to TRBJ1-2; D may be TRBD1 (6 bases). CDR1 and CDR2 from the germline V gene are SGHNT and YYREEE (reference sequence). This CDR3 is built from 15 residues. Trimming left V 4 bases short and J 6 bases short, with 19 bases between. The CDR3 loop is CASSRSDSILHGYTF. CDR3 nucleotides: TGTGCCAGCAGCCGCTCGGACAGCATTTTACATGGCTACACCTTC.